The TCR beta chain under discussion was sequenced for a study of OX40 agonist ivuxolimab in advanced cancers. Overall study: Among those treated, three patients had partial responses, one with hepatocellular carcinoma and two with cutaneous melanoma.

Sequenced by immunoSEQ multiplex PCR; TCRdb stores in-frame clones only, minus some. Among roughly 97,000 clones, approximately 90% were seen once, and the ten largest hold 0.79%. The V gene's germline CDR1 is MDHEN and CDR2 SYDVKM. The CDR3 has 13 residues. The V gene end was trimmed by 7 bases and the J gene end by 5 bases; junction bases not matched to a gene: 5. The sample here was CD4+ or CD8+ T cells sorted from blood, taken in a trial of the OX40 agonist ivuxolimab. This receptor was taken from an adult with an advanced solid tumor such as melanoma, head and neck, liver or kidney cancer. The chain recombines TRBV28 with TRBJ1-5, with TRBD1 matching over 7 bases. The CDR3 reads CASIRQGDQPQHF. CDR3 coding DNA: TGTGCCAGCATAAGACAGGGCGATCAGCCCCAGCATTTT.